Following are 8 T cell receptor beta chains from one sample sequenced in a study of graft-versus-host responses after intestinal transplantation. These receptors have no identified antigens. Profiled with immunoSEQ multiplex PCR; TCRdb holds only in-frame clones, not every one. The sample has 71,000 or so clones, around 91% seen once. Sequences were derived from unstimulated CD8+ T cells sorted from spleen or lymph node cells, sampled before intestinal transplant. The source of these receptors is a human donor who received an intestinal transplant.

The chain has TRBV7-6 and TRBJ2-1, with D uncertain. Germline CDR1 and CDR2: SGHVS and FNYEAQ. The CDR3 is 14 residues long. V shed 5 bases and J shed 7 bases, with 15 bases lying between them. The CDR3 loop is CASSLINPTNEQFF. CDR3 coding DNA: TGTGCCAGCAGCCTAATAAACCCGACAAATGAGCAGTTCTTC.

The rearrangement uses TRBV7-6 and TRBJ2-5, with TRBD2 matching 13 bases. Germline-derived CDR1 and CDR2 are SGHVS and FNYEAQ. CDR3 length equals 17 residues. J lost 5 bases, V lost 4 bases, and 10 bases had no gene match. CDR3: CASSSPGTSGEGETQYF. For the CDR3, the DNA is TGTGCCAGCAGCTCACCCGGGACTAGCGGGGAGGGGGAGACCCAGTACTTC. Together with reference TRBV7-6 and TRBJ2-5, the CDR3 gives the full variable domain: GAGVSQSPRYKVTKRGQDVALRCDPISGHVSLYWYRQALGQGPEFLTYFNYEAQQDKSGLPNDRFSAERPEGSISTLTIQRTEQRDSAMYRCASSSPGTSGEGETQYFGPGTRLLVL.

The chain joins TRBV5-5 to TRBJ2-1, with D possibly TRBD2 on 6 matching bases. The CDR3 runs to 15 residues. Germline CDR1 reads SGHKS; CDR2 reads YYEKEE (reference sequence). The ends were cut back, 7 bases at V and 0 bases at J, with 14 bases in the middle. DNA for the CDR3: TGTGCCAGCGACCCAGACGGGAGCTCCTACAATGAGCAGTTCTTC. It is translated as CASDPDGSSYNEQFF.

This chain links TRBV7-9 with TRBJ2-5; the D is unclear. The CDR3 loop spans 13 amino acids. Germline-derived CDR1 and CDR2 are SEHNR and FQNEAQ (reference sequence). V lost 5 bases and J lost 3, with 10 bases in between. The CDR3 here is CASSLVVEETQYF. CDR3 DNA sequence: TGTGCCAGCAGCCTCGTGGTAGAAGAGACCCAGTACTTC.

This chain joins TRBV29-1 and TRBJ2-1, with D possibly TRBD2 on 6 matching bases. The length of the CDR3 is 16 residues. V lost 1 base, J lost 0 bases, and 13 bases lay in between. Looked up from germline, CDR1 is SQVTM and CDR2 is ANQGSEA. The CDR3 nucleotides are TGCAGCGTTGAAGGGTGGGACTCGAGCTCCTACAATGAGCAGTTCTTC. Its protein product is CSVEGWDSSSYNEQFF.

V gene TRBV11-3 combines with J gene TRBJ2-5; 10 bases line up with TRBD2. Germline CDR1 is SGHNT and CDR2 is YENEEA. The CDR3 consists of 15 residues. V lost 2 bases to trimming and J lost 3 bases; unmatched junction nucleotides: 3. The DNA for the CDR3 is TGTGCCAGCAGCTTAAGGCTAGCGGGGGAAGAGACCCAGTACTTC. Protein product: CASSLRLAGEETQYF.

The chain carries TRBV5-5 and TRBJ2-3, with TRBD2 matching 8 bases. This CDR3 comprises 19 residues. V trimming: 6 bases; J trimming: 3 bases; junction bases outside the gene matches: 21. From germline, CDR1 is SGHKS and CDR2 YYEKEE (reference sequence). The CDR3 bases are TGTGCCAGCACCATCCCCGCGGGGGGTAGACCGGATCCGACAGATACGCAGTATTTT. It is translated as CASTIPAGGRPDPTDTQYF.

This clone appeared a single time. The gene calls are TRBV25-1 and TRBJ2-1, with D possibly being TRBD1 (6 bases). CDR3 length: 13 amino acids. In germline, CDR1 is MGHDK, CDR2 SYGVNS. V dropped 4 bases and J dropped 3 bases, with 7 bases sitting between them. CDR3 residues: CASSGTVYNEQFF. DNA of the CDR3: TGTGCCAGCAGTGGGACAGTCTACAATGAGCAGTTCTTC.